Each of the 3 T cell receptor beta chains below was sequenced from the same sample in a study of T cell responses to AZD1222 COVID-19 vaccine. Sequencing used immunoSEQ multiplex PCR; TCRdb keeps in-frame clones, though not all of them. The sample yields 80,000 or so clones, over 75% seen once. The sample in question was peripheral blood, obtained 28 days after the second AZD1222 dose. Receptor source: an adult who received the AZD1222 COVID-19 vaccine.

This chain links TRBV10-3 with TRBJ2-2; D is perhaps TRBD2 (6 bases). Germline CDR1 is ENHRY and CDR2 is SYGVKD. V lost 7 bases and J 1 base, leaving 10 bases between the germline ends. The CDR3 totals 14 residues. The CDR3 DNA is TGTGCCATCAAACTAGCAGAGAACACCGGGGAGCTGTTTTTT. Residues: CAIKLAENTGELFF.

This chain joins TRBV10-3 and TRBJ1-2, with 9 bases fitting TRBD1. The V segment lost 0 bases and the J segment 2 bases; nucleotides outside the gene matches: 7. CDR1 and CDR2 (germline): ENHRY, SYGVKD. The CDR3 is made up of 17 amino acids. The CDR3 is CAISESGQGSGNYGYTF. CDR3 DNA sequence: TGTGCCATCAGTGAGTCGGGACAGGGATCCGGAAACTATGGCTACACCTTC.

The chain recombines TRBV30 with TRBJ2-3; D not resolved. Germline-derived CDR1 and CDR2 are GTSNPN and SVGIG (reference sequence). Trimming shortened V by 0 bases and J by 6 bases, and 10 bases separated the two germline ends. The length of the CDR3 is 13 residues. Here the CDR3 reads CAWSVGSRDTQYF. In DNA, the CDR3 is TGTGCCTGGAGTGTGGGCAGCCGTGATACGCAGTATTTT.